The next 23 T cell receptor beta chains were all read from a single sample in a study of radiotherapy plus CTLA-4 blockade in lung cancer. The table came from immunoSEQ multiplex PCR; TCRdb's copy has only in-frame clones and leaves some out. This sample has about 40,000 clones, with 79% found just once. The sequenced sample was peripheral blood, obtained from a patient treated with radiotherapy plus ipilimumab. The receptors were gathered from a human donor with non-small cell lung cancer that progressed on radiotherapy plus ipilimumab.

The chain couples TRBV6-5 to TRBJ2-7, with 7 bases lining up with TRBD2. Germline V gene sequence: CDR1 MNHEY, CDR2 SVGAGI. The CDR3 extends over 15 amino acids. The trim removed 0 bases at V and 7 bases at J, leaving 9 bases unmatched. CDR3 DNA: TGTGCCAGCAGTTACTCGAGGGACTACCTTGAGGAGCAGTACTTC. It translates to CASSYSRDYLEEQYF.

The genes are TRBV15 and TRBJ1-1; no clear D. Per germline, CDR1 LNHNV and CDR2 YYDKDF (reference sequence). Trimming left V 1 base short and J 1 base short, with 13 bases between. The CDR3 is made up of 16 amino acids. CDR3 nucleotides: TGTGCCACCAGCAGAGTTGGAGGCAGACGGAACACTGAAGCTTTCTTT. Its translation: CATSRVGGRRNTEAFF.

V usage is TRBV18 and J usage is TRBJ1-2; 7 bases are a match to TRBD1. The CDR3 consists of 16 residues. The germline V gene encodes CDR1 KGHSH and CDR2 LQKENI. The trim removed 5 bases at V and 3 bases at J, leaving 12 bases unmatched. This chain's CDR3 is CASSSFYRGTDYGYTF. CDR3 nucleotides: TGTGCCAGCTCATCGTTTTACAGGGGAACAGACTATGGCTACACCTTC.

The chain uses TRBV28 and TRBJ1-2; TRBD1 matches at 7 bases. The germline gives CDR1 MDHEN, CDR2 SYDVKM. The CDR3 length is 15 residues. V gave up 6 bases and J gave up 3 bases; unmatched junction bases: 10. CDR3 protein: CASRDSRGAHYGYTF. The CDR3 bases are TGTGCCAGCAGGGATTCCAGGGGGGCCCACTATGGCTACACCTTC.

The DNA of the CDR3 is TGTGCCAGCAGCACCGGGGGGGGGACCGAGACCCAGTACTTC. It encodes CASSTGGGTETQYF. The J gene is TRBJ2-5, the V gene TRBV6-6, with 8 bases identical to TRBD2. Germline CDR1 MNHNY, CDR2 SVGAGI (reference sequence). The V segment lost 6 bases and the J segment 5 bases; nucleotides outside the gene matches: 8. The CDR3 has 14 amino acids.

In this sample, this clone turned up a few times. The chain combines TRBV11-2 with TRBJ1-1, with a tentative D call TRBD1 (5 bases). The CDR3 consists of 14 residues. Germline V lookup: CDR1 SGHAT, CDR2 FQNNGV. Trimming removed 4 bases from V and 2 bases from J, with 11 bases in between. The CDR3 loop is CASSWTQLNTEAFF. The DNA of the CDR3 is TGTGCCAGCAGCTGGACACAGTTAAACACTGAAGCTTTCTTT.

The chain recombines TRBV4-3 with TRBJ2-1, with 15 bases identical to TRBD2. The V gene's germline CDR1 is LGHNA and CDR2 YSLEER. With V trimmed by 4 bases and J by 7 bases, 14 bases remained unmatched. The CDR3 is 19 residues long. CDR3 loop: CASSLFGTSGGIVRNEQFF. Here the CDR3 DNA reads TGCGCCAGCAGCCTGTTTGGGACTAGCGGGGGGATCGTTAGGAATGAGCAGTTCTTC.

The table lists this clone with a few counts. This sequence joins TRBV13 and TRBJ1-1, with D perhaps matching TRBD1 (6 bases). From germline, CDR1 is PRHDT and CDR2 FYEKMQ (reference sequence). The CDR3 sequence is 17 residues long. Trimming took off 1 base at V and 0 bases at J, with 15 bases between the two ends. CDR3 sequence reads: CASSLVTTGKVNTEAFF. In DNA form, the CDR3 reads TGTGCCAGCAGCTTAGTGACCACAGGGAAGGTGAACACTGAAGCTTTCTTT. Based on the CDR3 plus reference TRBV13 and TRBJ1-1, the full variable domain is AAGVIQSPRHLIKEKRETATLKCYPIPRHDTVYWYQQGPGQDPQFLISFYEKMQSDKGSIPDRFSAQQFSDYHSELNMSSLELGDSALYFCASSLVTTGKVNTEAFFGQGTRLTVV.

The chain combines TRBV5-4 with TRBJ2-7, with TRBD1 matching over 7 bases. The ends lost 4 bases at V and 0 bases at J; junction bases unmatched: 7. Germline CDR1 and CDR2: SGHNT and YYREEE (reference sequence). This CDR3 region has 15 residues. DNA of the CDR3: TGTGCCAGCAGCCCCGGACAGGATTCCTCCTACGAGCAGTACTTC. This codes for CASSPGQDSSYEQYF. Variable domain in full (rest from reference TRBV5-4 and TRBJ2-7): ETGVTQSPTHLIKTRGQQVTLRCSSQSGHNTVSWYQQALGQGPQFIFQYYREEENGRGNFPPRFSGLQFPNYSSELNVNALELDDSALYLCASSPGQDSSYEQYFGPGTRLTVT.

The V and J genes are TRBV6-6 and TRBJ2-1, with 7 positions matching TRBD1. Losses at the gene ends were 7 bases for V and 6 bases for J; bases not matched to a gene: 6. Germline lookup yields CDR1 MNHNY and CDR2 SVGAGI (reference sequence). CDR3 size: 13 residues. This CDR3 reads CASIPGGGNEQFF. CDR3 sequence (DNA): TGTGCCAGCATTCCAGGGGGTGGCAATGAGCAGTTCTTC.

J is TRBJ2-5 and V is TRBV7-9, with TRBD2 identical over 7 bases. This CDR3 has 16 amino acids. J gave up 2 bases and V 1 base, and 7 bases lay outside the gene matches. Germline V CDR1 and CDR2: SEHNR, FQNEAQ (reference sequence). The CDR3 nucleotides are TGTGCCAGCAGCTTAGTCGGCTGGGAGGGACAAGAGACCCAGTACTTC. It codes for CASSLVGWEGQETQYF.

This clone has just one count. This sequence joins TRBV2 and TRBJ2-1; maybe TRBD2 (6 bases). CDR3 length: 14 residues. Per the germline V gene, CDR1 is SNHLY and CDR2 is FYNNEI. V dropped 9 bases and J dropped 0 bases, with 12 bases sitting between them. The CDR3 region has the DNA TGTGCCAGGGGTCGGGGGATCTCCTACAATGAGCAGTTCTTC. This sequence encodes CARGRGISYNEQFF.

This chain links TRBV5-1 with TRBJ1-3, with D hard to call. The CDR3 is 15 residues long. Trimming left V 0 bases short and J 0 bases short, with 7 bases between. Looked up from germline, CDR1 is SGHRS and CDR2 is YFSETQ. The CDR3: CASSLVADSGNTIYF. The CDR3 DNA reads TGCGCCAGCAGCTTGGTGGCAGACTCTGGAAACACCATATATTTT.

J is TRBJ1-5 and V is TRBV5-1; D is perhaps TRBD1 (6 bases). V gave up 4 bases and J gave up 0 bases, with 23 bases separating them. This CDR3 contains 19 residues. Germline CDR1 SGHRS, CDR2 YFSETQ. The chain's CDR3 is CASSKYLPQGPHSNQPQHF. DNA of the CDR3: TGCGCCAGCAGCAAGTACCTCCCACAGGGACCTCATAGCAATCAGCCCCAGCATTTT. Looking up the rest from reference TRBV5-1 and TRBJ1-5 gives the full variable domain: KAGVTQTPRYLIKTRGQQVTLSCSPISGHRSVSWYQQTPGQGLQFLFEYFSETQRNKGNFPGRFSGRQFSNSRSEMNVSTLELGDSALYLCASSKYLPQGPHSNQPQHFGDGTRLSIL.

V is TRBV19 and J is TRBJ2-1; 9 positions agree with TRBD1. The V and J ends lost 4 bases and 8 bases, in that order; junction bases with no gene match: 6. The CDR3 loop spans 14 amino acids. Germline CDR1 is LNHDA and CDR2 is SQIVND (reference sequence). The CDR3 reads CASSRGTGFDEQFF. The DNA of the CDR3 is TGTGCCAGTAGTAGGGGGACAGGGTTTGATGAGCAGTTCTTC.

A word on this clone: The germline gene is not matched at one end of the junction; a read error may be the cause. DNA for the CDR3: TGTGCCAGCAGCGTTAGCGGTGATTGGGGAAACTATGGCTACATCTTC. It yields the protein CASSVSGDWGNYGYIF. V and J are TRBV7-9 and TRBJ1-2; D not resolved. The germline V gene has CDR1 SEHNR and CDR2 FQNEAQ (reference sequence). CDR3 length equals 16 residues.

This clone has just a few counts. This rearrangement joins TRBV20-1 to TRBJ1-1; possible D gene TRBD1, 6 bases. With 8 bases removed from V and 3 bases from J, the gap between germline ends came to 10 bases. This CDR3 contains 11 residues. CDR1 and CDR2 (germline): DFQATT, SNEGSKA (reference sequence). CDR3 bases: TGCAGTACACAGGGTTACACTGAAGCTTTCTTT. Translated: CSTQGYTEAFF.

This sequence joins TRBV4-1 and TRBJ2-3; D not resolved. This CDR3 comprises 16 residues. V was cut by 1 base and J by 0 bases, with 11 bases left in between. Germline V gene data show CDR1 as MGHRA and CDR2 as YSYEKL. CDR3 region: CASSQATHPSTDTQYF. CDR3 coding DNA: TGCGCCAGCAGCCAAGCGACACACCCCAGCACAGATACGCAGTATTTT.

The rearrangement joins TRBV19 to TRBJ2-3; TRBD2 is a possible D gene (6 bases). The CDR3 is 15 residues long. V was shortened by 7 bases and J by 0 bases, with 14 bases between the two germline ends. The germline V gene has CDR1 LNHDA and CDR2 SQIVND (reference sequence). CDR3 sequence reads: CASTRGSGSTDTQYF. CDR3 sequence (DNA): TGTGCCAGTACCAGAGGTAGCGGAAGCACAGATACGCAGTATTTT.

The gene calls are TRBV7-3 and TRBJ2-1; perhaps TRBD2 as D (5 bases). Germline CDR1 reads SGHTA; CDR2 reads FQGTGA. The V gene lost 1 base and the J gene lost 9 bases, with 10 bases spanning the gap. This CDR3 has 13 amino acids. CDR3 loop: CASSLKLGVEQFF. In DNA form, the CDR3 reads TGTGCCAGCAGCTTAAAACTAGGAGTTGAGCAGTTCTTC.

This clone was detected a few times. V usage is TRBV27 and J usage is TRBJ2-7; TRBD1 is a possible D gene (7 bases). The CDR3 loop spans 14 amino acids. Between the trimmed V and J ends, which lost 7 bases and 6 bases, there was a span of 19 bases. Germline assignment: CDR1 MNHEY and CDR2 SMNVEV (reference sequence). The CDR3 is CASNPRQGGSEQYF. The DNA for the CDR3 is TGTGCCAGCAACCCCAGGCAGGGGGGCTCCGAGCAGTACTTC.

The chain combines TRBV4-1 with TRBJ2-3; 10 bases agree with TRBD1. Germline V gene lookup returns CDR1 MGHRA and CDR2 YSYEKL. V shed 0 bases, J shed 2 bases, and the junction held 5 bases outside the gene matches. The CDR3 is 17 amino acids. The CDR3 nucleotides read TGCGCCAGCAGCCAAGACCCGGGACAGGGGTCCACAGATACGCAGTATTTT. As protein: CASSQDPGQGSTDTQYF.

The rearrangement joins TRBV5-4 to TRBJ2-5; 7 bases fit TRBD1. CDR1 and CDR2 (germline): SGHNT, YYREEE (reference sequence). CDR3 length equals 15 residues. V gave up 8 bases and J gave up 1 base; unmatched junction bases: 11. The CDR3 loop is CASARGGQPQETQYF. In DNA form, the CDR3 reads TGTGCCAGTGCGAGAGGGGGCCAACCCCAAGAGACCCAGTACTTC.